One and the same sample provided the 12 T cell receptor beta chains below, sequenced in a study of cytomegalovirus exposure and HLA in healthy donors. PCR employed 60 Vbeta and 13 Jbeta primers. The data were produced by immunoSEQ multiplex PCR, yet TCRdb's version contains in-frame clones alone and is incomplete. This table has some 140,000 clones, about four fifths appearing once. Sequencing was performed on PBMCs. The receptors shown here come from a man aged 25 to 40 in good health.

The chain is built from TRBV11-2 and TRBJ2-7, with D possibly being TRBD2 (5 bases). CDR1 and CDR2 from the germline V gene are SGHAT and FQNNGV. The ends were cut back, 4 bases at V and 0 bases at J, with 22 bases in the middle. CDR3 length: 18 residues. CDR3 bases: TGTGCCAGCAGCTCCTCCTCTTGGACTCCTCAGAGCTCCTACGAGCAGTACTTC. Translated, it gives CASSSSSWTPQSSYEQYF.

Remarks on this clone: One end of the junction is discordant with germline, which a read error may explain. Other nucleotide sequences from this sample produce the same CDR3. The chain joins TRBV5-4 to TRBJ2-5, with TRBD2 as a possible D gene (6 bases). CDR3 length equals 13 residues. The germline CDR1 and CDR2 sequences are SGHNT and YYREEE (reference sequence). The CDR3 coding sequence is TGTGCCAGTAGCTTAAGGGGAGGAGAGACCCAGTACTTC. Amino acids: CASSLRGGETQYF.

The chain couples TRBV11-1 to TRBJ2-1, with TRBD1 matching 10 bases. In germline, CDR1 is SGHAT, CDR2 FQDESV (reference sequence). The CDR3 covers 15 residues. V lost 4 bases, J lost 12 bases, and 12 bases stayed unmatched. The CDR3, as DNA: TGTGCCAGCAGCTCCGGGACAGGGGCCCCGGCGGGGCAGTTCTTC. Protein product: CASSSGTGAPAGQFF.

This clone is a singleton in its sample. The chain is built from TRBV2 and TRBJ2-5; 9 bases are shared with TRBD2. The better agreement between TRBJ2-7 and the DNA end casts doubt on the J call. The CDR3 runs 16 residues. The germline CDR1 and CDR2 sequences are SNHLY and FYNNEI. Here the CDR3 reads CASTKSGGPGSYEQYF. As DNA, the CDR3 is TGTGCCAGCACTAAAAGCGGGGGGCCTGGGAGTTACGAGCAGTACTTC.

The chain uses TRBV7-9 and TRBJ2-2, with TRBD2 matching over 9 bases. The CDR3 spans 19 residues. V lost 5 bases to trimming and J lost 6 bases; unmatched junction nucleotides: 19. CDR1 and CDR2 (germline): SEHNR, FQNEAQ (reference sequence). CDR3 region: CASSRRGAQVGGRAGELFF. The CDR3 DNA reads as TGTGCCAGCAGCCGCCGAGGGGCGCAAGTCGGCGGGAGGGCCGGGGAGCTGTTTTTT.

V gene TRBV9 combines with J gene TRBJ2-2; a weak D match, TRBD2 (6 bases). V was clipped by 0 bases and J by 6 bases, with 9 bases between them. The CDR3 sequence is 14 residues long. Per germline, CDR1 SGDLS and CDR2 YYNGEE. CDR3 protein: CASSVVGDSGELFF. CDR3 DNA: TGTGCCAGCAGCGTAGTCGGGGACTCCGGGGAGCTGTTTTTT.

In this sample, this clone turned up a few times. V gene TRBV10-2 combines with J gene TRBJ1-1; 7 positions match TRBD1. Looked up from germline, CDR1 is WSHSY and CDR2 is SAAADI. This CDR3 is 15 amino acids long. With V trimmed by 3 bases and J by 4 bases, 8 bases remained unmatched. The CDR3 region is CASSDSQGVGTEAFF. In DNA, the CDR3 is TGCGCCAGCAGTGACTCTCAGGGGGTAGGCACTGAAGCTTTCTTT.

The rearrangement uses TRBV7-9 and TRBJ1-1, with 7 positions matching TRBD1. Germline CDR1 and CDR2: SEHNR and FQNEAQ (reference sequence). Trimming cost V 10 bases and J 4 bases; bases outside gene matches: 18. This CDR3 region has 16 residues. The CDR3 region has the DNA TGTGCCACCCAGCTTGGGTACAGGGGAGGCGTCACTGAAGCTTTCTTT. It encodes CATQLGYRGGVTEAFF.

The J gene is TRBJ2-5, the V gene TRBV29-1, with D possibly matching TRBD1 (5 bases). The J call may be mistaken, given a closer DNA end match to TRBJ2-7. CDR3 length: 12 residues. CDR1 and CDR2 from the germline V gene are SQVTM and ANQGSEA. The CDR3 region is CSVDQGTYEQYF. CDR3 sequence (DNA): TGCAGCGTTGATCAGGGAACCTACGAGCAGTACTTC.

J is TRBJ2-5 and V is TRBV5-1, with 9 bases that match TRBD2. TRBJ2-7 matches the DNA end more closely, so the J call is doubtful. CDR3 length: 16 amino acids. Germline lookup yields CDR1 SGHRS and CDR2 YFSETQ. CDR3 in amino acids: CASSLAVSGGPFEQYF. In nucleotides, the CDR3 is TGCGCCAGCAGCTTGGCCGTTAGCGGGGGACCCTTCGAGCAGTACTTC.

V and J are TRBV10-1 and TRBJ2-7; 7 nucleotides match TRBD1. There are 15 residues in the CDR3. Trimming at V came to 5 bases and at J to 4 bases, leaving 11 bases not matched to a gene. The V gene's germline CDR1 is WNHNN and CDR2 SYGVQD (reference sequence). CDR3 residues: CASSNVGTETYEQYF. In DNA, the CDR3 is TGCGCCAGCAGTAACGTAGGGACAGAAACTTACGAGCAGTACTTC.

The V call is TRBV10-2, the J call TRBJ2-1; D is uncertain. CDR1 WSHSY and CDR2 SAAADI come from the germline V gene. The CDR3 spans 11 residues. Trimming removed 3 bases from V and 8 bases from J, with 5 bases in between. This CDR3 reads CASSDSDEQFF. In DNA, the CDR3 is TGCGCCAGCAGTGACAGCGATGAGCAGTTCTTC.